This TCR beta chain is from a study of shared clonotypes between healthy human individuals (dated by TCRdb to 2018 to 2020). Context from the whole study: A few men and a couple of women, aged 18 to 49 years, made up the cohort. To increase sequencing depth and limit assay-specific biases, TCR repertoire library preparation and sequencing were carried out by different laboratories using diverse techniques. For each donor, CD4 naive and CD4 memory were each run on three plates, CD8 naive on two plates, and CD8 memory on one plate. Blood TCR repertoires of roughly 5 healthy adults were deeply sequenced to estimate repertoire size and the extent of clonotype sharing between individuals. Leukapheresis yielded between about 0.9 and 8.9 billion PBMCs per donor. The paper as a whole reports these results and caveats: Sampling was restricted to blood, and TCR repertoires in tissue are likely to differ from TCR repertoires in blood. Because the study included a small number of donors, the genetic and exposure-history diversity represented was limited. Rarefaction of sorted-subset datasets indicated incomplete sequencing despite the large sequencing depth. When several donors were compared, the shared fraction of clonotypes was about 5.5% for naive CD4, around 4% for naive CD8, 2% to 2.5% for memory CD4, and 0.4% for memory CD8. Pairwise subsampling indicated that sequencing depth was expected to affect the degree of clonotype sharing among donors. Naive subsets generally had larger estimated clonotype richness than memory subsets did. Higher generation probabilities were observed for clonotypes shared by all four sorted-subset donors than for non-shared clonotypes.

Turning to this clone: The antigen it recognizes is unknown. The record has no base qualities; no much larger clone is one base away.

Donors were healthy HIV-negative adults with no recently reported acute infections or vaccinations. Every donor was a Caucasian adult residing in Nashville, Tennessee, USA. CD4+ T cells were enriched through magnetic negative selection, after which naive cells were positively selected on CD45RA and the remaining negative fraction served as the memory subset. Blood was collected by leukapheresis, and PBMCs were isolated by Ficoll-Histopaque density gradient centrifugation and then cryopreserved in liquid nitrogen vapor phase. Analytical flow cytometry was used to check the purity and quantity of each magnetically sorted T cell population. Genomic DNA was isolated from each sorted fraction and quantified by UV absorbance on a Nanodrop 2000c. TCR CDR3 regions were amplified from genomic DNA by multiplex PCR using the deep immunoSEQ assay. Genomic DNA extracted from each cell subset was distributed evenly over all wells of several immunoSEQ 96-well plates, and each plate served as one replicate. For sorted subsets, roughly 200 ng of genomic DNA, equivalent to around 29,000 T cell genomes, went into each replicate PCR. The purified libraries were quantified using a Qubit 3.0 fluorometer, sized with a Bioanalyzer 2100, and then quantified again using the KAPA Library Quantification kit. Each immunoSEQ 96-well plate was sequenced on its own single-read 150-cycle Illumina NextSeq 550 flow cell. The source study handled its data this way. Because only junctional sequences without quality scores were contained in the immunoSEQ output, filtering matching that applied to full-length reads could not be performed. Sequences were annotated with PyIR, a Python wrapper for IgBLAST v1.9, and V/J genes and CDR3 were assigned using IMGT germline references. Reads were removed for weak V/J assignments (E-value above 1e-6), missing CDR3, stop codons, out-of-frame junctions, or ambiguous translated residues. V3J clonotypes were defined by identical inferred V gene, J gene, and CDR3 amino acid sequence. Percentage overlap between repertoires was computed as shared unique clonotypes divided by the size of the smaller repertoire. RTK rarefaction, the Chao1 estimator, and Recon v2.1 estimates of unobserved clonotypes were used to assess repertoire richness. Generation probabilities were computed with OLGA for all TCRbeta clonotypes obtained by the gDNA method from several donors. TCRdb mirrors the immuneACCESS table, restricted to in-frame sequences. Some clones are absent from its copies; in checked studies, under half trace to an unresolved V gene, and the reason for the others is unknown. That table gives V, J and clone size, and the DNA gave D and trimming. The table for this sample lists 400,000 to 600,000 clones; 90% to 97% of them were counted only once. The top ten hold about 0.067% of the sample.

Taken from cysteine to phenylalanine, the CDR3 has 16 residues. Solely the CDR3 DNA is kept, with 48 bases framed from the first base. V is cut back by 10 bases and J by 3 bases, with 13 bases in the junction unmatched. The germline V gene supplies CDR1 MDHEN and CDR2 SYDVKM. This sequence uses TRBV28 and TRBJ1-5; TRBD1 lines up with 9 middle nucleotides. The sequence derives from a woman aged 25-40 years in good health. Specimen: naive CD4+ T cells sorted from blood. This specimen's cell subset or site label, per the study, means: CD45RA+ positively selected. The CDR3 reads CATTPSGTGNNQPQHF. The bases are TGTGCCACCACCCCTTCCGGGACAGGGAACAATCAGCCCCAGCATTTT.